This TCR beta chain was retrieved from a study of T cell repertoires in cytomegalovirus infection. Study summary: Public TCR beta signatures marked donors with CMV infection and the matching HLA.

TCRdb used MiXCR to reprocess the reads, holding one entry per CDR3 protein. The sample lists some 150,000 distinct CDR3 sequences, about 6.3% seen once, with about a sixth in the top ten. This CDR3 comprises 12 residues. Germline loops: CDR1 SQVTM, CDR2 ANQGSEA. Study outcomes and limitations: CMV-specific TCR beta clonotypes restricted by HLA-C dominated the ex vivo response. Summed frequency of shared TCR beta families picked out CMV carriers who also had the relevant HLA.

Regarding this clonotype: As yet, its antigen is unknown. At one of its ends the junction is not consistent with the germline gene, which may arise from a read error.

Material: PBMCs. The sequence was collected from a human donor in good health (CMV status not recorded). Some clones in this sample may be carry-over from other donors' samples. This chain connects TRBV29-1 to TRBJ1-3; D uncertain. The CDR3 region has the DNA TGCAGCGTAGCGGACGGTGGAAACAACATATATTTT. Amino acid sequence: CSVADGGNNIYF.